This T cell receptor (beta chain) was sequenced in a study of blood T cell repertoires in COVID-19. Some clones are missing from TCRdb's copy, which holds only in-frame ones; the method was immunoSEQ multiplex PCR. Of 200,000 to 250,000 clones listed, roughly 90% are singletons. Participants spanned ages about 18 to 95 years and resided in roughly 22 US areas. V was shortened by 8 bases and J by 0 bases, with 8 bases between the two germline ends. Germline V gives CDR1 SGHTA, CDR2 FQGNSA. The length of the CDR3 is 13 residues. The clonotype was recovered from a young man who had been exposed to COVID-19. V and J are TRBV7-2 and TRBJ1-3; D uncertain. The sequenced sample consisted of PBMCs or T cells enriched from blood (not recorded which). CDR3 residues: CASATYSGNTIYF. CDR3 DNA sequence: TGTGCCAGCGCCACCTACTCTGGAAACACCATATATTTT. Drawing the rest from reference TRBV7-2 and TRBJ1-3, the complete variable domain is GAGVSQSPSNKVTEKGKDVELRCDPISGHTALYWYRQSLGQGLEFLIYFQGNSAPDKSGLPSDRFSAERTGGSVSTLTIQRTQQEDSAVYLCASATYSGNTIYFGEGSWLTVV.